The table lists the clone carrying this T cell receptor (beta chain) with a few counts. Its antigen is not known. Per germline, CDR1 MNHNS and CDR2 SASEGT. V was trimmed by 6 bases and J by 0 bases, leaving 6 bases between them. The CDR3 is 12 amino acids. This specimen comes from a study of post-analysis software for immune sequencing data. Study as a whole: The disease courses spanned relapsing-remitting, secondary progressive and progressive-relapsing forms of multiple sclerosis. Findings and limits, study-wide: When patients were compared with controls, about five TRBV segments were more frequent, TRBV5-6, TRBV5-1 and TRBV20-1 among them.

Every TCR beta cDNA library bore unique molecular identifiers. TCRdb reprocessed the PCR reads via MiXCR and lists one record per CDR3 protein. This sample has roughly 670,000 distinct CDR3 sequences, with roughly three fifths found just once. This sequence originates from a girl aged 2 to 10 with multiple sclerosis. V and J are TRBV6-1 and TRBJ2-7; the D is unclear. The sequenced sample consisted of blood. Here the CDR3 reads CASRGDSYEQYF. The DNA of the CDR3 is TGTGCCAGCAGGGGCGACTCCTACGAGCAGTACTTC.